This entry concerns a single TCR beta chain. The table came from immunoSEQ multiplex PCR; TCRdb's copy has only in-frame clones and leaves some out. The sample has around 80,000 clones; 84% are singletons. V lost 6 bases to trimming and J lost 1 base, with 7 bases between them. The CDR3 is made up of 13 amino acids. The germline V gene encodes CDR1 KGHSH and CDR2 LQKENI. The data were taken from a study of OX40 agonist ivuxolimab in advanced cancers. V and J are TRBV18 and TRBJ2-1, with D unresolved. This TCR was recovered from an adult with an advanced solid tumor such as melanoma, head and neck, liver or kidney cancer. The sequencing here drew on CD4+ or CD8+ T cells sorted from blood, taken in a trial of the OX40 agonist ivuxolimab. DNA of the CDR3: TGTGCCAGCTCGCGAGGATCCTACAATGAGCAGTTCTTC. Amino acids: CASSRGSYNEQFF.